This section outlines one T cell receptor (beta chain) sequence together with its context. The antigen is not known. Trimming cost V 7 bases and J 3 bases, with 20 bases left between them. Germline values: CDR1 WSHSY, CDR2 SAAADI. The CDR3 has 16 residues. These data belong to a study of cytomegalovirus exposure and HLA in healthy donors. The data were produced by immunoSEQ multiplex PCR, yet TCRdb's version contains in-frame clones alone and is incomplete. The sample carries about 140,000 clones, about nine tenths recorded once. Study-level findings and limits: High specificity and sensitivity for cytomegalovirus status were reported for the classifier.

The specimen was PBMCs. The chain has TRBV10-2 and TRBJ2-3; tentative D call: TRBD2 (5 bases). This TCR derives from a man younger than 35 in good health and CMV-seronegative. CDR3 residues: CASIPPPGNLTDTQYF. Here the CDR3 DNA reads TGCGCCAGCATCCCTCCCCCGGGAAACTTGACAGATACGCAGTATTTT.